Presented here are 26 T cell receptor beta chains from one specimen sequenced in a study of blood T cell repertoires in COVID-19. Using immunoSEQ multiplex PCR, the repertoire was profiled, and TCRdb retains in-frame clones only, with some absent. The sample carries about 200,000 clones, nearly 90% recorded once. Specimen: peripheral blood. The receptors shown here come from a man aged 50 or older with COVID-19, enrolled during active disease.

V usage is TRBV7-2 and J usage is TRBJ2-2; D uncertain. The CDR3 length is 16 residues. V lost 5 bases and J lost 0, with 13 bases in between. CDR1 and CDR2 from the germline V gene are SGHTA and FQGNSA. The CDR3 DNA is TGTGCCAGCAGCGATGAGGCGATCGCGAACACCGGGGAGCTGTTTTTT. Residues: CASSDEAIANTGELFF.

The rearrangement uses TRBV6-1 and TRBJ1-3, with a possible D match to TRBD1 (6 bases). The CDR3 consists of 17 residues. Germline-derived CDR1 and CDR2 are MNHNS and SASEGT. V lost 2 bases and J lost 2, with 16 bases in between. CDR3 in amino acids: CASSEFGRGRTGNTIYF. The CDR3 bases are TGTGCCAGCAGTGAATTTGGCAGGGGAAGGACTGGAAACACCATATATTTT.

The CDR3 loop is CASSSRDRGGTGELFF. In DNA, the CDR3 is TGTGCCAGCAGCTCCCGGGACAGGGGGGGTACCGGGGAGCTGTTTTTT. The chain recombines TRBV7-9 with TRBJ2-2; TRBD1 matches at 11 bases. Unmatched junction bases numbered 6, after V lost 4 bases and J lost 5 bases. This CDR3 region has 16 residues. Looked up from germline, CDR1 is SEHNR and CDR2 is FQNEAQ (reference sequence). Supplemented by reference TRBV7-9 and TRBJ2-2, the full variable domain reads DTGVSQNPRHKITKRGQNVTFRCDPISEHNRLYWYRQTLGQGPEFLTYFQNEAQLEKSRLLSDRFSAERPKGSFSTLEIQRTEQGDSAMYLCASSSRDRGGTGELFFGEGSRLTVL.

V usage is TRBV5-4 and J usage is TRBJ1-6; tentative D call: TRBD1 (5 bases). This CDR3 contains 15 residues. The germline V gene has CDR1 SGHNT and CDR2 YYREEE (reference sequence). Trimming pared 3 bases from V and 0 bases from J, leaving 7 bases between. The CDR3 coding sequence is TGTGCCAGCAGCTGGGGGGGCTCCTATAATTCACCCCTCCACTTT. This codes for CASSWGGSYNSPLHF.

The chain combines TRBV19 with TRBJ2-5, with a possible D match to TRBD1 (6 bases). The V gene's germline CDR1 is LNHDA and CDR2 SQIVND (reference sequence). The CDR3 length is 14 residues. The V and J ends lost 3 bases and 2 bases respectively, with 10 bases between them. CDR3: CASSMGAVQETQYF. Written as DNA, the CDR3 is TGTGCCAGTAGTATGGGGGCGGTACAAGAGACCCAGTACTTC.

The rearrangement links TRBV13 to TRBJ2-7; TRBD1 agrees at 11 bases. The CDR3 runs to 14 residues. Germline CDR1 reads PRHDT; CDR2 reads FYEKMQ (reference sequence). The junction had 4 bases not matched to a gene; V was cut back by 5 bases and J by 4 bases. The CDR3 DNA reads TGTGCCAGCAGCCCGGACAGGGGGCTGTACGAGCAGTACTTC. Its protein product is CASSPDRGLYEQYF.

The V and J genes are TRBV6-5 and TRBJ2-1; 7 positions match TRBD2. The CDR3 consists of 13 residues. V lost 2 bases to trimming and J lost 7 bases; unmatched junction nucleotides: 2. From germline, CDR1 is MNHEY and CDR2 SVGAGI. The CDR3 here is CASSYELANEQFF. The CDR3 DNA is TGTGCCAGCAGTTACGAACTAGCGAATGAGCAGTTCTTC.

The chain uses TRBV6-1 and TRBJ2-1; 12 bases map to TRBD2. From germline, CDR1 is MNHNS and CDR2 SASEGT. V shed 2 bases, J shed 6 bases, and the junction held 11 bases outside the gene matches. This CDR3 has 18 amino acids. CDR3 in DNA: TGTGCCAGCAGTGAATTCAGGCTAGCGGGAGGGCCACGCAATGAGCAGTTCTTC. It is translated as CASSEFRLAGGPRNEQFF.

The rearrangement links TRBV19 to TRBJ1-1, with 11 bases aligning to TRBD1. Germline V lookup: CDR1 LNHDA, CDR2 SQIVND (reference sequence). This CDR3 contains 16 residues. The J segment lost 9 bases and the V segment lost 7 bases, leaving 16 bases of the junction unmatched. The CDR3 here is CASNGHGQGASRKAFF. The CDR3 DNA follows: TGTGCCAGTAACGGTCACGGACAGGGGGCTTCACGTAAAGCTTTCTTT.

The chain couples TRBV2 to TRBJ2-1; the match to TRBD2 covers 10 bases. The germline V gene has CDR1 SNHLY and CDR2 FYNNEI. J lost 6 bases, V lost 7 bases, and 9 bases had no gene match. The CDR3 totals 15 residues. The CDR3 reads CASKEREGWGNEQFF. In DNA, the CDR3 is TGTGCCAGCAAGGAGCGGGAGGGCTGGGGCAATGAGCAGTTCTTC.

This sequence joins TRBV6-2 or TRBV6-3 and TRBJ1-5; 8 positions agree with TRBD1. CDR1 and CDR2 (germline): MNHEY, SVGEGT. This CDR3 spans 18 amino acids. V lost 6 bases to trimming and J lost 2 bases; unmatched junction nucleotides: 15. CDR3 in amino acids: CASSPTGTGLIGNQPQHF. The CDR3 DNA reads TGTGCCAGCAGCCCTACCGGGACAGGACTAATAGGCAATCAGCCCCAGCATTTT.

The chain employs TRBV5-5 and TRBJ1-1, with TRBD1 matching over 11 bases. Germline loops: CDR1 SGHKS, CDR2 YYEKEE (reference sequence). The J segment lost 3 bases and the V segment lost 3 bases, leaving 4 bases of the junction unmatched. The CDR3 has 15 amino acids. CDR3 in amino acids: CASSWDRGRDTEAFF. Here the CDR3 DNA reads TGTGCCAGCAGCTGGGACAGGGGGAGGGACACTGAAGCTTTCTTT. The whole variable domain, filled in from reference TRBV5-5 and TRBJ1-1, reads DAGVTQSPTHLIKTRGQQVTLRCSPISGHKSVSWYQQVLGQGPQFIFQYYEKEERGRGNFPDRFSARQFPNYSSELNVNALLLGDSALYLCASSWDRGRDTEAFFGQGTRLTVV.

J is TRBJ2-1 and V is TRBV19; D gene unclear. V shed 3 bases and J shed 4 bases, with 16 bases lying between them. The V gene's germline CDR1 is LNHDA and CDR2 SQIVND (reference sequence). The CDR3 runs 16 residues. CDR3 amino acids: CASSMVDLGSYNEQFF. The CDR3, as DNA: TGTGCCAGTAGTATGGTCGACCTGGGCTCATACAATGAGCAGTTCTTC.

The rearrangement uses TRBV19 and TRBJ2-3; tentative D call: TRBD2 (6 bases). V dropped 6 bases and J dropped 6 bases, with 16 bases sitting between them. The CDR3 contains 14 residues. From germline, CDR1 is LNHDA and CDR2 SQIVND (reference sequence). CDR3 coding DNA: TGTGCCAGTAGCGTCGGGACTCGGGAGGATACGCAGTATTTT. Its translation is CASSVGTREDTQYF.

The V gene is TRBV25-1, the J gene TRBJ2-3; TRBD1 aligns across 10 bases. Unmatched junction bases numbered 14, after V lost 8 bases and J lost 6 bases. Germline values: CDR1 MGHDK, CDR2 SYGVNS. The CDR3 extends over 16 amino acids. The CDR3 is CASRFRGTGDRDTQYF. The CDR3 nucleotides read TGTGCCAGCCGATTTCGGGGGACAGGGGATCGTGATACGCAGTATTTT.

The chain has TRBV24-1 and TRBJ2-1, with unresolved D. CDR3 size: 15 residues. Trimming stripped 5 bases from V and 2 bases from J, with 12 bases between. Germline V lookup: CDR1 KGHDR, CDR2 SFDVKD. In DNA, the CDR3 is TGTGCCACCAGTGCTCGTGGGCCACCCTACAATGAGCAGTTCTTC. The encoded protein is CATSARGPPYNEQFF.

The rearrangement joins TRBV6-2 or TRBV6-3 to TRBJ2-7; D call uncertain. CDR3 length: 11 amino acids. Germline assignment: CDR1 MNHEY and CDR2 SVGEGT. The ends were cut back, 2 bases at V and 7 bases at J, with 6 bases in the middle. In DNA form, the CDR3 reads TGTGCCAGCAGTTACCAGTGGGAGCAGTACTTC. The encoded protein is CASSYQWEQYF.

CDR3 sequence: CASSTSPDTYNEQFF. The CDR3, as DNA: TGTGCCAGTAGTACGAGCCCGGACACCTACAATGAGCAGTTCTTC. The chain recombines TRBV19 with TRBJ2-1, with D possibly matching TRBD1 (5 bases). The germline gives CDR1 LNHDA, CDR2 SQIVND (reference sequence). This CDR3 has 15 amino acids. V was pared by 4 bases and J by 2 bases, with 12 bases between.

The chain carries TRBV18 and TRBJ1-3; D is undetermined. V gave up 1 base and J gave up 3 bases, with 7 bases separating them. The CDR3 has 14 amino acids. Germline CDR1 reads KGHSH; CDR2 reads LQKENI. CDR3 loop: CASSPLSDGNTIYF. Here the CDR3 DNA reads TGTGCCAGCTCACCACTCAGCGATGGAAACACCATATATTTT.

The chain is built from TRBV27 and TRBJ1-5; TRBD1 agrees at 7 bases. The ends lost 5 bases at V and 3 bases at J; junction bases unmatched: 4. From germline, CDR1 is MNHEY and CDR2 SMNVEV (reference sequence). This CDR3 is 14 amino acids long. CDR3 sequence: CASSQQGPNQPQHF. In DNA, the CDR3 is TGTGCCAGCAGTCAACAGGGGCCCAATCAGCCCCAGCATTTT.

The chain uses TRBV19 and TRBJ1-4; D not resolved. The germline CDR1 and CDR2 sequences are LNHDA and SQIVND (reference sequence). The ends were cut back, 6 bases at V and 0 bases at J, with 11 bases in the middle. CDR3 size: 15 residues. CDR3 amino acids: CASRPTYATNEKLFF. DNA of the CDR3: TGTGCCAGTAGGCCGACTTATGCAACTAATGAAAAACTGTTTTTT.

The chain links TRBV28 to TRBJ2-1; the D gene is possibly TRBD2 (7 bases). Trimming took off 7 bases at V and 9 bases at J, with 28 bases between the two ends. This CDR3 spans 17 amino acids. CDR1 is MDHEN and CDR2 is SYDVKM in the germline V gene. CDR3 loop: CASTSPGGTTHRSEQFF. The CDR3 DNA sequence: TGTGCCAGCACTTCCCCCGGGGGGACAACTCATCGGTCTGAGCAGTTCTTC.

J is TRBJ2-2 and V is TRBV5-8; TRBD2 matches 11 bases. Germline trimming cut 1 base from V and 0 bases from J; bases unmatched to any gene: 2. Per the germline V gene, CDR1 is SGHTS and CDR2 is YDEGEE. This CDR3 has 17 residues. The DNA of the CDR3 is TGTGCCAGCAGCTTGACTAGCGGGGGAGCGAACACCGGGGAGCTGTTTTTT. Residues: CASSLTSGGANTGELFF.

The CDR3 DNA reads TGTGCCAGCAGTTTTTCGGGGAGCCACGAGCAGTACTTC. This sequence encodes CASSFSGSHEQYF. V gene TRBV27 combines with J gene TRBJ2-7, with a tentative D call TRBD2 (5 bases). Germline V gene sequence: CDR1 MNHEY, CDR2 SMNVEV (reference sequence). The CDR3 runs 13 residues. The ends were cut back, 3 bases at V and 5 bases at J, with 11 bases in the middle.

This clone was detected only a few times. The rearrangement uses TRBV30 and TRBJ1-5; 9 bases fit TRBD1. This CDR3 has 15 amino acids. Losses at the gene ends were 2 bases for V and 4 bases for J; bases not matched to a gene: 6. CDR1 is GTSNPN and CDR2 is SVGIG in the germline V gene (reference sequence). CDR3 bases: TGTGCCTGGAGTATGGGGACAGGGCTTAATCAGCCCCAGCATTTT. Translated: CAWSMGTGLNQPQHF.

V and J are TRBV6-2 or TRBV6-3 and TRBJ2-1; 9 bases are a match to TRBD2. CDR3 length: 17 amino acids. After removal of 2 bases from V and 4 bases from J, the junction contained 9 bases not matched to a gene. Germline loops: CDR1 MNHEY, CDR2 SVGEGT. As DNA, the CDR3 is TGTGCCAGCAGTTACCCCCTAGCGGGGTTACAATACAATGAGCAGTTCTTC. It encodes CASSYPLAGLQYNEQFF.